This T cell receptor beta chain originates from a study of blood T cell repertoires in COVID-19. Profiling relied on immunoSEQ multiplex PCR, and the TCRdb table lists in-frame clones only, not all of them. The sample yields under 250,000 clones, roughly 83% seen once. CDR1 and CDR2 from the germline V gene are SEHNR and FQNEAQ (reference sequence). The V and J ends lost 3 bases and 5 bases, in that order; junction bases with no gene match: 13. CDR3 length: 17 amino acids. The receptor's source is a woman aged 35 to 49 with acute COVID-19. V is TRBV7-9 and J is TRBJ2-1; 7 bases are a match to TRBD2. Sequenced sample: PBMCs or T cells enriched from blood (not recorded which). CDR3 sequence: CASSFGTIPISNNEQFF. For the CDR3, the DNA is TGTGCCAGCAGCTTCGGGACTATCCCGATTTCGAACAATGAGCAGTTCTTC.